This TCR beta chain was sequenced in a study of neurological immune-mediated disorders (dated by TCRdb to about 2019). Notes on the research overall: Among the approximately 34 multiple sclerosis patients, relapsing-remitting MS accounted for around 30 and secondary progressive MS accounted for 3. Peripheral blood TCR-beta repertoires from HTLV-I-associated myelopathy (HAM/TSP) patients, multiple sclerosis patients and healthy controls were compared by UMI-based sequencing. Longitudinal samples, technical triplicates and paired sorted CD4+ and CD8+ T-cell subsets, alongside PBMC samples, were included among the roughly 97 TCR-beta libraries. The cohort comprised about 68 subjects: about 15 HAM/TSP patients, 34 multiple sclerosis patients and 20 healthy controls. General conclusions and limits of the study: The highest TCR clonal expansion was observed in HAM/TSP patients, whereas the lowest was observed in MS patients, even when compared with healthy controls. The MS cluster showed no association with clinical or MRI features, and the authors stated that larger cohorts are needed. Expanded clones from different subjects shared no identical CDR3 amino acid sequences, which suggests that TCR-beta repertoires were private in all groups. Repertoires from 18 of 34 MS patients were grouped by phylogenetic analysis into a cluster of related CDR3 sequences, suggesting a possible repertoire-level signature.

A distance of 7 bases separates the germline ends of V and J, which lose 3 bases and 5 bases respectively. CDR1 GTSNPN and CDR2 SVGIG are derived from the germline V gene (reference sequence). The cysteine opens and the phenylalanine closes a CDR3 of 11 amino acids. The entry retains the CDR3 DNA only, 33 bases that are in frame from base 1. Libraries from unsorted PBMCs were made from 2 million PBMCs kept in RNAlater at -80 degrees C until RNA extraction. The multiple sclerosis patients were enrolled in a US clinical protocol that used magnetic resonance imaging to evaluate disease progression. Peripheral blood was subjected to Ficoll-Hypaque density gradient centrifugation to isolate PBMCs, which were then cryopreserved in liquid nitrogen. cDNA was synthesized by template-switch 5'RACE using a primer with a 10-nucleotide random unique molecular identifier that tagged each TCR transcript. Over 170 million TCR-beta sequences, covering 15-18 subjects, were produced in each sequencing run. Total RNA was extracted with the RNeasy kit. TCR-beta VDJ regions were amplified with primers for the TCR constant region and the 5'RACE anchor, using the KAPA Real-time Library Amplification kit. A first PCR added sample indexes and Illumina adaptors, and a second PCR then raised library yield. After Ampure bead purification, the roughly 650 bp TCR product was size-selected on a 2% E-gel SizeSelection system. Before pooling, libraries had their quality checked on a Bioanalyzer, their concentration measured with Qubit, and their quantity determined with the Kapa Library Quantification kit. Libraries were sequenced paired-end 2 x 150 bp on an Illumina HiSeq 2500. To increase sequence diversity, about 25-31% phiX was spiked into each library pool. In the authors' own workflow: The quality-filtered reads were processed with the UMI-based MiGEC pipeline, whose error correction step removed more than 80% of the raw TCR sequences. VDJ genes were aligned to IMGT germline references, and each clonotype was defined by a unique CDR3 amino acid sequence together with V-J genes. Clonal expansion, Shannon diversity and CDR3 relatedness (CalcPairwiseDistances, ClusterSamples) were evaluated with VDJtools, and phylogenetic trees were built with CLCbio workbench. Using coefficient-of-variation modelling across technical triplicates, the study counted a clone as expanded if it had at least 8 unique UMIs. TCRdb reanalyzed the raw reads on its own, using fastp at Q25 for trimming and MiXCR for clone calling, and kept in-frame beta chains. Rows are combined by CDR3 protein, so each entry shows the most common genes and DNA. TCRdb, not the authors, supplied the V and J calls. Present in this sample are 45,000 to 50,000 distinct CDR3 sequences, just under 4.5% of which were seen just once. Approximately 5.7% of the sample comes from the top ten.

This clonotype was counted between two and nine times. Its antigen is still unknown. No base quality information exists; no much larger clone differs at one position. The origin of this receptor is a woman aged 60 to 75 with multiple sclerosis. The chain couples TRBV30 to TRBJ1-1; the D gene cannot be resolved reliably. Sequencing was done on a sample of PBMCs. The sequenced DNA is TGTGCCTGGAGCGCCAGGACTGAAGCTTTCTTT. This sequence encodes CAWSARTEAFF.